This T cell receptor (beta chain) was identified in a study of high-grade serous ovarian cancer treatment subgroups. Study-level information: Mean per sample: about 14,000 reads, some 7,300 unique TCR beta rearrangements. Whole-study findings and limits: Spatial context was lost because tumors were sequenced in bulk. Different patients shared almost no repertoire; same-patient tumors shared about 0.11 to 0.85.

Points on this clone: Its cognate antigen is unknown.

The data were produced by immunoSEQ multiplex PCR, yet TCRdb's version contains in-frame clones alone and is incomplete. The table has some 28,000 clones, around 80% seen once. Tumor tissue was taken before any definitive surgery or chemotherapy was given. Trimming stripped 0 bases from V and 11 bases from J, with 7 bases between. The CDR3 is made up of 11 amino acids. From germline, CDR1 is SGHDN and CDR2 FVKESK. This TCR derives from a human donor with high-grade serous ovarian cancer. The chain links TRBV14 to TRBJ1-1; D may be TRBD1 (6 bases). The sequenced sample was tumor tissue. The CDR3 DNA follows: TGTGCCAGCAGCCAAGACAGGGGCGCTTTCTTT. This gives the protein CASSQDRGAFF.